What follows describes a single T cell receptor (beta chain). Its matching antigen is unknown. The record originates from a study of T cell repertoires in cytomegalovirus infection. Overall study context: Both recently identified HLA-C-restricted and well-studied HLA-B-restricted CMV epitopes were used in the study. Matching HLA type and CMV infection were both indicated by public TCR beta signatures.

Each CDR3 protein gets one entry after TCRdb re-called the reads with MiXCR. The data contain 550,000 to 700,000 distinct CDR3 sequences, over 35% of them singletons. Study outcomes and limitations: Carriers of CMV and the relevant HLA type were discriminated by public TCR beta frequency.

V lost 2 bases, J lost 6 bases, and 8 bases lay in between. The CDR3 is made up of 13 amino acids. Material: cultured PBMCs, obtained from culture after CMV antigen stimulation. This chain connects TRBV12-3 or TRBV12-4 to TRBJ1-5; D gene uncertain. The sequence was collected from a human donor in good health (CMV status not recorded). Some clones in this sample may be carry-over from other donors' samples. CDR3 loop: CASSLIGSQPQHF. The CDR3 DNA reads as TGTGCCAGCAGTTTAATAGGCAGTCAGCCCCAGCATTTT.